One sample yielded the 7 T cell receptor beta chains listed below, sequenced in a study of a mutant IDH1 vaccine in newly diagnosed glioma. Time point here: week 11, during vaccination. Each vaccine dose was 300 ug of mutant IDH1 20-mer peptide, with topical imiquimod. TCRdb's table, derived via immunoSEQ multiplex PCR, lists solely in-frame clones and lacks some. The sample consists of about 62,000 clones, roughly 90% of them appearing once. For these TCRs, the target antigens are not known. The sequenced sample was PBMCs, obtained from a glioma patient whose treatment included an IDH1 peptide vaccine. These receptors were taken from a man in his forties with glioma.

Notes on this clone: Germline is not matched at one junction end, which may reflect a read error. The rearrangement joins TRBV7-9 to TRBJ1-1, with D possibly matching TRBD1 (6 bases). The V gene's germline CDR1 is SEHNR and CDR2 FQNEAQ (reference sequence). The CDR3 totals 13 residues. Here the CDR3 DNA reads TGTGCCAGCACCTTACAGGGTTCCTTTGAAGCTTTCTTT. It is translated as CASTLQGSFEAFF.

V and J are TRBV15 and TRBJ1-4, with a weak D call TRBD1 (6 bases). There are 12 residues in the CDR3. V dropped 5 bases and J dropped 8 bases, with 9 bases sitting between them. Germline CDR1 and CDR2: LNHNV and YYDKDF (reference sequence). DNA for the CDR3: TGTGCCACCAGCCGGACAGTCGAAAAACTGTTTTTT. This sequence encodes CATSRTVEKLFF.

The V gene is TRBV7-9, the J gene TRBJ1-2, with no clear D. Germline CDR1 SEHNR, CDR2 FQNEAQ (reference sequence). Trimming took off 2 bases at V and 1 base at J, with 23 bases between the two ends. The CDR3 runs to 19 residues. The CDR3 is CASSLLPGPSRTLNYGYTF. The CDR3, as DNA: TGTGCCAGCAGCTTACTCCCGGGCCCTTCTCGGACCCTTAACTATGGCTACACCTTC.

CDR3 bases: TGTGCCAGCAGAAGCAGGAACACCGGGGAGCTGTTTTTT. Translation gives CASRSRNTGELFF. V usage is TRBV9 and J usage is TRBJ2-2, with no clear D. CDR3 length equals 13 residues. The V end was cut by 5 bases, the J end by 1 base, with 6 bases between. Germline V CDR1 and CDR2: SGDLS, YYNGEE.

CDR3 nucleotide sequence: TGTGCCAGCAGTTTCCAGAGGACAGGGGTGACCTACGAGCAGTACTTC. It specifies CASSFQRTGVTYEQYF. The V gene is TRBV28, the J gene TRBJ2-7; 9 nucleotides agree with TRBD1. CDR1 is MDHEN and CDR2 is SYDVKM in the germline V gene. V gave up 3 bases and J gave up 2 bases; unmatched junction bases: 8. This CDR3 is built from 16 residues.

V usage is TRBV5-5 and J usage is TRBJ1-1; 10 bases match TRBD1. V trimming: 4 bases; J trimming: 3 bases; junction bases outside the gene matches: 3. The CDR3 length is 14 residues. Germline assignment: CDR1 SGHKS and CDR2 YYEKEE (reference sequence). The CDR3 loop reads CASSPGQGYTEAFF. CDR3 coding DNA: TGTGCCAGCAGCCCGGGACAGGGGTACACTGAAGCTTTCTTT. The entire variable domain, with the rest obtained from reference TRBV5-5 and TRBJ1-1, is as follows: DAGVTQSPTHLIKTRGQQVTLRCSPISGHKSVSWYQQVLGQGPQFIFQYYEKEERGRGNFPDRFSARQFPNYSSELNVNALLLGDSALYLCASSPGQGYTEAFFGQGTRLTVV.

V usage is TRBV28 and J usage is TRBJ2-7; D tentatively reads TRBD1 or TRBD2 (6 bases each). V lost 6 bases and J lost 0, with 12 bases in between. The CDR3 consists of 14 residues. CDR1 and CDR2 (germline): MDHEN, SYDVKM. DNA of the CDR3: TGTGCCAGCAGACTAGCAGGGGACTCCTACGAGCAGTACTTC. Its protein is CASRLAGDSYEQYF.